What follows are 25 T cell receptor beta chains derived from one specimen sequenced in a study of blood T cells in healthy people across ages. With a J-beta primer mix and a sample-barcoded 5' primer, a second PCR ran roughly 6 to 11 cycles. TCRdb ran MiXCR on the 5' RACE reads and lists one entry per CDR3 protein. Here the sample spans 550,000 to 750,000 distinct CDR3 sequences, 20% to 25% being singletons. What was sequenced was blood. Receptor source: a man in his 70s in good health.

There are a few counts of this clonotype. The V and J genes are TRBV20-1 and TRBJ2-5; 12 bases align to TRBD2. The junction had 1 base not matched to a gene; V was cut back by 3 bases and J by 5 bases. Germline lookup yields CDR1 DFQATT and CDR2 SNEGSKA (reference sequence). CDR3 length equals 13 residues. CDR3 protein: CSARTSGSETQYF. CDR3 sequence (DNA): TGCAGTGCTAGGACTAGCGGGAGCGAGACCCAGTACTTC.

This clonotype occurred many times. The CDR3 DNA follows: TGTGCCAGCTCACCAATAGGAGGCGAGCAGTACTTC. The encoded protein is CASSPIGGEQYF. The rearrangement links TRBV18 to TRBJ2-7; D possibly corresponds to TRBD2 (5 bases). This CDR3 contains 12 residues. Germline lookup yields CDR1 KGHSH and CDR2 LQKENI. Trimming took 2 bases from V and 6 from J, leaving 8 bases between them.

This clonotype occurred many times. The rearrangement links TRBV29-1 to TRBJ2-1, with TRBD2 identical over 10 bases. Germline values: CDR1 SQVTM, CDR2 ANQGSEA. Trimming took 1 base from V and 4 from J; bases not matched to a gene: 7. The CDR3 has 16 amino acids. CDR3 nucleotide sequence: TGCAGCGTTGAAGGTGATACTAGCGGGACTTACAATGAGCAGTTCTTC. The encoded protein is CSVEGDTSGTYNEQFF.

This clonotype was recorded a few times. V is TRBV3-1 and J is TRBJ2-5; no reliable D call. The germline V gene encodes CDR1 LGHDT and CDR2 YNNKEL (reference sequence). The CDR3 contains 11 residues. Between the trimmed V and J ends, which lost 2 bases and 7 bases, there was a span of 5 bases. The CDR3 sequence is CASSQLRTQYF. CDR3 in DNA: TGTGCCAGCAGCCAACTGAGGACCCAGTACTTC.

The chain employs TRBV27 and TRBJ1-1; D might be TRBD1 (5 bases). V lost 7 bases and J 6 bases, leaving 15 bases between the germline ends. This CDR3 has 13 amino acids. Per the germline V gene, CDR1 is MNHEY and CDR2 is SMNVEV (reference sequence). Written as DNA, the CDR3 is TGTGCCAGCACTAGGGGTGGTCGGGCTGAAGCTTTCTTT. Its protein is CASTRGGRAEAFF.

This chain uses TRBV28 with TRBJ2-7; no firm D call. There are 12 residues in the CDR3. The V and J ends lost 7 bases and 0 bases respectively, with 7 bases between them. Germline V gene sequence: CDR1 MDHEN, CDR2 SYDVKM. The CDR3 region is CASMTISYEQYF. The CDR3 DNA reads as TGTGCCAGCATGACGATCTCCTACGAGCAGTACTTC.

The genes are TRBV7-9 and TRBJ2-1; 11 bases are shared with TRBD2. The V gene's germline CDR1 is SEHNR and CDR2 FQNEAQ (reference sequence). Trimming removed 3 bases from V and 5 bases from J; junction bases left unmatched: 15. This CDR3 region has 19 residues. CDR3 sequence reads: CASSFTRSGPGLADNEQFF. The CDR3 DNA sequence: TGTGCCAGCAGCTTCACGCGTTCTGGCCCGGGACTAGCGGACAATGAGCAGTTCTTC.

With respect to this clonotype: A junction boundary mismatches the germline segment, possibly from a read error. The V gene is TRBV5-6, the J gene TRBJ1-5, with 9 bases fitting TRBD1. The CDR3 sequence is 14 residues long. Germline assignment: CDR1 SGHDT and CDR2 YYEEEE. CDR3 coding DNA: TGCGCCAGCAGCGTCGGGACAGGGCTTCAGCCCCAGCATTTT. Translating gives CASSVGTGLQPQHF.

This rearrangement joins TRBV4-1 to TRBJ2-2; no clear D. The germline V gene has CDR1 MGHRA and CDR2 YSYEKL. The V end lost 1 base, the J end lost 4 bases, and 10 bases lay between the germline ends. This CDR3 is 15 amino acids long. The CDR3 loop is CASSQAHITTGELFF. DNA of the CDR3: TGCGCCAGCAGCCAAGCCCATATTACCACCGGGGAGCTGTTTTTT.

In DNA form, the CDR3 reads TGTGCCACTTCACTGTGGACTGAAGCTTTCTTT. It yields the protein CATSLWTEAFF. The chain employs TRBV21-1 and TRBJ1-1. TRBV21-1 is deemed a pseudogene. This CDR3 has 11 residues.

In the case of this clonotype: Given the absence of the conserved phenylalanine or tryptophan at the CDR3 end, a read error is likely. Because the CDR3's place on the DNA is in doubt, the DNA is left out and the CDR3 is given as listed by TCRdb. V usage is TRBV21-1 and J usage is TRBJ1-2. TRBV21-1 is marked as a pseudogene. The CDR3 is made up of 9 amino acids, end residues included. The CDR3 loop reads CASIEGYTL.

The V and J genes are TRBV7-2 and TRBJ1-2; 12 nucleotides agree with TRBD1. Per germline, CDR1 SGHTA and CDR2 FQGNSA. V shed 3 bases, J shed 10 bases, and the junction held 9 bases outside the gene matches. The CDR3 runs to 15 residues. The CDR3 sequence is CASSFGSGQGAVYTF. The DNA of the CDR3 is TGTGCCAGCAGCTTCGGCTCGGGACAGGGGGCAGTCTACACCTTC.

This rearrangement joins TRBV28 to TRBJ2-6; D is possibly TRBD1 (6 bases). Trimming took 7 bases from V and 1 from J, leaving 23 bases between them. The CDR3 covers 19 residues. Germline CDR1 reads MDHEN; CDR2 reads SYDVKM. The CDR3 reads CASTFPPGHGDSGANVLTF. In DNA form, the CDR3 reads TGTGCCAGCACTTTCCCCCCGGGACATGGAGATTCTGGGGCCAACGTCCTGACTTTC.

V and J are TRBV7-9 and TRBJ1-1; maybe TRBD1 (6 bases). Germline loops: CDR1 SEHNR, CDR2 FQNEAQ (reference sequence). V dropped 5 bases and J dropped 1 base, with 14 bases sitting between them. The CDR3 has 15 residues. The CDR3 spells CASSIPGQENTEAFF. CDR3 DNA sequence: TGTGCCAGCAGCATTCCGGGACAAGAGAACACTGAAGCTTTCTTT.

The V and J genes are TRBV12-3 or TRBV12-4 and TRBJ2-5, with TRBD1 identical over 9 bases. V dropped 0 bases and J dropped 1; count of bases not matched to a gene: 18. This CDR3 spans 21 amino acids. CDR3 in DNA: TGTGCCAGCAGTTTAGCAATCCTTAGACTGACGGGACAGGGTCCCCAAGAGACCCAGTACTTC. Encoded protein: CASSLAILRLTGQGPQETQYF.

This clonotype appeared a few times. The chain uses TRBV6-6 and TRBJ2-7; perhaps TRBD1 as D (6 bases). The CDR3 is 15 residues long. Germline CDR1 MNHNY, CDR2 SVGAGI (reference sequence). Trimming took 7 bases from V and 4 from J, leaving 20 bases between them. The CDR3 bases are TGTGCCAGCATCCTTACCGTAGGACAGCCATACGAGCAGTACTTC. As protein: CASILTVGQPYEQYF.

This clonotype was seen a handful of times. The V and J genes are TRBV28 and TRBJ2-7; no reliable D call. Deletions cut 4 bases from V and 5 bases from J, with 12 bases between. Germline CDR1 is MDHEN and CDR2 is SYDVKM. This CDR3 contains 13 residues. In nucleotides, the CDR3 is TGTGCCAGCAGTTCAGCGCCTCCGGACGAGCAGTACTTC. It specifies CASSSAPPDEQYF.

The chain combines TRBV12-3 or TRBV12-4 with TRBJ1-1, with unresolved D. Trimming shortened V by 4 bases and J by 0 bases, and 3 bases separated the two germline ends. The CDR3 spans 12 residues. This CDR3 reads CASSYMNTEAFF. Written as DNA, the CDR3 is TGTGCCAGCAGTTACATGAACACTGAAGCTTTCTTT.

The sample holds many counts of this clonotype. The chain joins TRBV29-1 to TRBJ1-4; 10 bases match TRBD1. V lost 7 bases, J lost 8 bases, and 4 bases stayed unmatched. The germline CDR1 and CDR2 sequences are SQVTM and ANQGSEA. This CDR3 region has 12 residues. CDR3 coding DNA: TGCAGCGCCGGACAGGGGGACGAAAAACTGTTTTTT. Amino acids: CSAGQGDEKLFF. Complete variable domain (other parts from reference TRBV29-1 and TRBJ1-4): SAVISQKPSRDICQRGTSLTIQCQVDSQVTMMFWYRQQPGQSLTLIATANQGSEATYESGFVIDKFPISRPNLTFSTLTVSNMSPEDSSIYLCSAGQGDEKLFFGSGTQLSVL.

The J gene is TRBJ2-1, the V gene TRBV12-3 or TRBV12-4, with D possibly TRBD1 on 5 matching bases. V was clipped by 3 bases and J by 3 bases, with 12 bases between them. This CDR3 spans 15 amino acids. The CDR3 spells CASSLIRGGYNEQFF. Written as DNA, the CDR3 is TGTGCCAGCAGTTTGATAAGGGGTGGCTACAATGAGCAGTTCTTC.

The V and J genes are TRBV12-3 or TRBV12-4 and TRBJ1-1, with D possibly matching TRBD1 (6 bases). CDR3 length: 11 amino acids. The V end was cut by 4 bases, the J end by 11 bases, with 11 bases between. CDR3 sequence reads: CASSYTGKAFF. In nucleotides, the CDR3 is TGTGCCAGCAGTTACACAGGGAAGGCTTTCTTT.

This chain connects TRBV12-3 or TRBV12-4 to TRBJ2-7; possible D gene TRBD1, 5 bases. There are 14 residues in the CDR3. V gave up 0 bases and J gave up 0 bases, with 6 bases separating them. The CDR3 region has the DNA TGTGCCAGCAGTTTAGCGGGGCCCTCCTACGAGCAGTACTTC. It yields the protein CASSLAGPSYEQYF.

The chain has TRBV6-5 and TRBJ2-3; TRBD2 agrees at 9 bases. The junction had 11 bases not matched to a gene; V was cut back by 4 bases and J by 6 bases. The CDR3 is 16 amino acids. Germline V gene sequence: CDR1 MNHEY, CDR2 SVGAGI. The CDR3 DNA is TGTGCCAGCAGTTCATCGGGACCTGGACTAGCGGATACGCAGTATTTT. Its translation is CASSSSGPGLADTQYF.

V usage is TRBV20-1 and J usage is TRBJ1-4; D remains ambiguous. From germline, CDR1 is DFQATT and CDR2 SNEGSKA (reference sequence). The CDR3 length is 15 residues. Trimming took off 6 bases at V and 0 bases at J, with 14 bases between the two ends. The CDR3 region is CSAHFPQATNEKLFF. The DNA of the CDR3 is TGCAGTGCACACTTCCCGCAGGCAACTAATGAAAAACTGTTTTTT.

The sample holds a few counts of this clonotype. V and J are TRBV27 and TRBJ2-2; 12 bases are a match to TRBD1. Germline assignment: CDR1 MNHEY and CDR2 SMNVEV (reference sequence). The CDR3 is 17 residues long. Losses at the gene ends were 9 bases for V and 0 bases for J; bases not matched to a gene: 8. The CDR3 region has the DNA TGTGCCAGTCCGGGACAGGGGGCCTTTGCGAACACCGGGGAGCTGTTTTTT. Its translation is CASPGQGAFANTGELFF.